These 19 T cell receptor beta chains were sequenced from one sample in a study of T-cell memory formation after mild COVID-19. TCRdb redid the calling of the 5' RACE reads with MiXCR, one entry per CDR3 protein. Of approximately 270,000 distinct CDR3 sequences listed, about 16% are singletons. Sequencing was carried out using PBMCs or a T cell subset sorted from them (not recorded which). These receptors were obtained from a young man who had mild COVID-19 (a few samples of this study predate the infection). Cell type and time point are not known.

CDR3 coding DNA: TGTGCCAGCAATCAAGGGGGGGCTAACTATGGCTACACCTTC. It translates to CASNQGGANYGYTF. The chain is built from TRBV6-6 and TRBJ1-2; weak D call: TRBD1 (6 bases). This CDR3 has 14 residues. V lost 7 bases, J lost 0 bases, and 12 bases lay in between. CDR1 is MNHNY, CDR2 SVGAGI, per germline (reference sequence).

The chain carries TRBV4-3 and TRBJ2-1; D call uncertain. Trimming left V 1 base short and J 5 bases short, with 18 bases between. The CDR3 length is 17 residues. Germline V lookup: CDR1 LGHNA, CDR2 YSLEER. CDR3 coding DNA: TGCGCCAGCAGCCAAGGGGCAGGTGTGCGTGTGGACAATGAGCAGTTCTTC. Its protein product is CASSQGAGVRVDNEQFF.

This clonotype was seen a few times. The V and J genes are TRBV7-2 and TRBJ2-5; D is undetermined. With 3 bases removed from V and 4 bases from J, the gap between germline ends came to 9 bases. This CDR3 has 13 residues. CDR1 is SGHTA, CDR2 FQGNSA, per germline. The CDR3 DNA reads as TGTGCCAGCAGCTTTACCAGGAGAGAGACCCAGTACTTC. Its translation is CASSFTRRETQYF.

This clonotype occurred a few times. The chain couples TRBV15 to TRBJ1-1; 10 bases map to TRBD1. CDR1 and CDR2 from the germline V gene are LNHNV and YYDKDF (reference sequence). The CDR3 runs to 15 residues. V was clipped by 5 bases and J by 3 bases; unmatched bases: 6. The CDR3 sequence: CATSLSGQGYTEAFF. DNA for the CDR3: TGTGCCACCAGCCTATCGGGACAGGGGTACACTGAAGCTTTCTTT.

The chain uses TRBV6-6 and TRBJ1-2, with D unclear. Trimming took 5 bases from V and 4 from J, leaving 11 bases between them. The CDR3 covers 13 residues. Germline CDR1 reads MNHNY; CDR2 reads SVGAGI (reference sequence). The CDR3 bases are TGTGCCAGCAGTCTACAGTTTTCCTATGGCTACACCTTC. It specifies CASSLQFSYGYTF.

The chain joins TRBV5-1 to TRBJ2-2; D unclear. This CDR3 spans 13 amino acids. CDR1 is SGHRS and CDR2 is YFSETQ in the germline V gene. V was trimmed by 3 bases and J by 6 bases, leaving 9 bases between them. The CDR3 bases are TGCGCCAGCAGCTCCACAGACCCCGGGGAGCTGTTTTTT. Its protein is CASSSTDPGELFF.

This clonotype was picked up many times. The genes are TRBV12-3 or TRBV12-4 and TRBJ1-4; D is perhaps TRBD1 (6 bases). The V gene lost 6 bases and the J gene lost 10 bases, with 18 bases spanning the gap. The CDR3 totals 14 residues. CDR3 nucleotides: TGTGCCAGCAGCTCCACAGGGCGCGGAGGAAAACTGTTTTTT. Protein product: CASSSTGRGGKLFF.

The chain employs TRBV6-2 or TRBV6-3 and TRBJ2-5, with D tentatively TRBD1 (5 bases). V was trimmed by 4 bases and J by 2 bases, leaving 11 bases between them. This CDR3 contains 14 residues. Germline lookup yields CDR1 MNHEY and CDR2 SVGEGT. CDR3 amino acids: CASSSGMEQETQYF. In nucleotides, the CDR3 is TGTGCCAGCAGTTCAGGGATGGAACAAGAGACCCAGTACTTC.

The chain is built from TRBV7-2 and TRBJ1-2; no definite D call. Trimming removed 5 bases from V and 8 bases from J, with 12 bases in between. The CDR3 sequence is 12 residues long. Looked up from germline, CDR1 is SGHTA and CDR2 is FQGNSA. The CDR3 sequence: CASSLDSRGYTF. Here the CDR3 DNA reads TGTGCCAGCAGCCTTGATTCCCGCGGCTACACCTTC.

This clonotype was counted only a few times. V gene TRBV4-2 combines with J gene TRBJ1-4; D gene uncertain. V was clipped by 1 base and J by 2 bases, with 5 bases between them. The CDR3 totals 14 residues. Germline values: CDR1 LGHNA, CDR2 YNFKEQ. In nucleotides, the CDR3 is TGTGCCAGCAGCCAAGGGATCACTAATGAAAAACTGTTTTTT. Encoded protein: CASSQGITNEKLFF.

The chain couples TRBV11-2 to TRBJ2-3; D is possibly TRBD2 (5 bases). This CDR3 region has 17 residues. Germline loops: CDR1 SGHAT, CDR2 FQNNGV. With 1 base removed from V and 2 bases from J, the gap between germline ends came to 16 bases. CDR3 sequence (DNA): TGTGCCAGCAGCTTAGGTAGGATCGGGGATTTCACAGATACGCAGTATTTT. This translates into CASSLGRIGDFTDTQYF. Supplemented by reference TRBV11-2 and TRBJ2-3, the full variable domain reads EAGVAQSPRYKIIEKRQSVAFWCNPISGHATLYWYQQILGQGPKLLIQFQNNGVVDDSQLPKDRFSAERLKGVDSTLKIQPAKLEDSAVYLCASSLGRIGDFTDTQYFGPGTRLTVL.

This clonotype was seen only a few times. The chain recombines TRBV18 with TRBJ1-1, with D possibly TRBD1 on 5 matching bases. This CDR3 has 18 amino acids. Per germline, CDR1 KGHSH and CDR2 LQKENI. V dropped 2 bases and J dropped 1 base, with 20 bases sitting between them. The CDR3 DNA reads TGTGCCAGCTCACCAGGGGAAGTAGGGGTTTACGGGAACACTGAAGCTTTCTTT. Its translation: CASSPGEVGVYGNTEAFF.

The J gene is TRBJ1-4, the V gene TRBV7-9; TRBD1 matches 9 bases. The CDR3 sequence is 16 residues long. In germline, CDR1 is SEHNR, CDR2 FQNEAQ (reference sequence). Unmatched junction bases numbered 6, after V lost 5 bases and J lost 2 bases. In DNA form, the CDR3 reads TGTGCCAGCAGCCGGACAGGGGAAAGCACTAATGAAAAACTGTTTTTT. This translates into CASSRTGESTNEKLFF.

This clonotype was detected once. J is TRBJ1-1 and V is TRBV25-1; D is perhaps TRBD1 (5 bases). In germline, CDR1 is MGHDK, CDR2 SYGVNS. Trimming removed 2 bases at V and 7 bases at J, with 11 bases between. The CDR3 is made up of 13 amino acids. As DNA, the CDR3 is TGTGCCAGCAGTGAACTTGGGGCGGGTGAAGCTTTCTTT. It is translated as CASSELGAGEAFF.

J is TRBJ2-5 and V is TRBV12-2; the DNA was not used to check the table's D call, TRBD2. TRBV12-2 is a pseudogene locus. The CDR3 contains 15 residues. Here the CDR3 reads CASRILVYRSETQYF. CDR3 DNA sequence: TGTGCAAGTCGGATACTAGTCTATCGGTCGGAGACCCAGTACTTC.

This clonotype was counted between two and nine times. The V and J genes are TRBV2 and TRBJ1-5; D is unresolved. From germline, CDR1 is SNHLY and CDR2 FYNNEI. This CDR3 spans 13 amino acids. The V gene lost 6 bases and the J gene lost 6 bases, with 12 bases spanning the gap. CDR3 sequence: CASSADAGQPQHF. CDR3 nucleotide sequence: TGTGCCAGCAGCGCTGATGCGGGTCAGCCCCAGCATTTT.

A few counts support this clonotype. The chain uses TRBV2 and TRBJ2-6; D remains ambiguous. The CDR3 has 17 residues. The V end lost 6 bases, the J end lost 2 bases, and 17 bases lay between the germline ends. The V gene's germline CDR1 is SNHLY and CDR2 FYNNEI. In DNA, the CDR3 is TGTGCCAGCAGGGAGACACGGCATAACCCTGGGGCCAACGTCCTGACTTTC. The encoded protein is CASRETRHNPGANVLTF.

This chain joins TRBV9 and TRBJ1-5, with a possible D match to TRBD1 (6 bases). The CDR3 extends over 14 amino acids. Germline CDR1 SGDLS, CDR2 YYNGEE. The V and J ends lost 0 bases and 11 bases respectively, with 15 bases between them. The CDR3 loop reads CASSVASVGGTQHF. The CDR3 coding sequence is TGTGCCAGCAGCGTAGCGTCAGTAGGGGGGACCCAGCATTTT.

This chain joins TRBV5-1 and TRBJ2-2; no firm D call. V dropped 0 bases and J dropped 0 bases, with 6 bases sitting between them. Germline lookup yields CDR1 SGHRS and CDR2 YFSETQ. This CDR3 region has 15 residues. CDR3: CASSLARTNTGELFF. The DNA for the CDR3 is TGCGCCAGCAGCTTGGCCAGGACGAACACCGGGGAGCTGTTTTTT.